The rows below give T cell receptor beta chains drawn from one sample of a study of blood T cell repertoires in COVID-19. Sequencing used immunoSEQ multiplex PCR; TCRdb keeps in-frame clones, though not all of them. Here the sample spans about 52,000 clones, under 90% being singletons. Sample: peripheral blood. These receptor sequences come from a man older than 75 with COVID-19, enrolled during active disease. The CDR3 runs from the conserved cysteine through the conserved F or W.

CDR3aa: CATGEGGVGYNEQFF
j_gene: TRBJ2-1
v_gene: TRBV24-1

CDR3aa: CASTPRGGGDSGNTIYF
j_gene: TRBJ1-3
v_gene: TRBV3-1/TRBV3-2

CDR3aa: CASWGRASTDTQYF
j_gene: TRBJ2-3
v_gene: TRBV3-1/TRBV3-2

CDR3aa: CASTDRPGNTIYF
j_gene: TRBJ1-3
v_gene: TRBV6-5

CDR3aa: CAWTRTRQTQYF
j_gene: TRBJ2-5
v_gene: TRBV30

CDR3aa: CASISSGTTYNEQFF
j_gene: TRBJ2-1
v_gene: TRBV3-1/TRBV3-2

CDR3aa: CASSLGTINNSPLHF
j_gene: TRBJ1-6
v_gene: TRBV11-2

CDR3aa: CASRLGANEQFF
j_gene: TRBJ2-1
v_gene: TRBV5-1

CDR3aa: CASSAALGGEQFF
j_gene: TRBJ2-1
v_gene: TRBV9

CDR3aa: CSVDSGRARDTQYF
j_gene: TRBJ2-3
v_gene: TRBV29-1

CDR3aa: CASSPTTGFNSPLHF
j_gene: TRBJ1-6
v_gene: TRBV18

CDR3aa: CAISDFPSNTEAFF
j_gene: TRBJ1-1
v_gene: TRBV10-3

CDR3aa: CASSLRDRANYGYTF
j_gene: TRBJ1-2
v_gene: TRBV4-2

CDR3aa: CATSDRTGTFTDTQYF
j_gene: TRBJ2-3
v_gene: TRBV24-1

CDR3aa: CASSTAVRGYTF
j_gene: TRBJ1-2
v_gene: TRBV21-1

CDR3aa: CASSQDKDSLNEKLFF
j_gene: TRBJ1-4
v_gene: TRBV4-3

CDR3aa: CASSPMLAVHEQYF
j_gene: TRBJ2-7
v_gene: TRBV7-2

CDR3aa: CASSPQGTGGDEQYF
j_gene: TRBJ2-7
v_gene: TRBV18

CDR3aa: CASSHASRSSGLGNEQFF
j_gene: TRBJ2-1
v_gene: TRBV4-3

CDR3aa: CASSDRLAGVATDTQYF
j_gene: TRBJ2-3
v_gene: TRBV7-2

CDR3aa: CASSQRGDRDTNYGYTF
j_gene: TRBJ1-2
v_gene: TRBV4-3

CDR3aa: CAISAGTGYNYGYTF
j_gene: TRBJ1-2
v_gene: TRBV10-3

CDR3aa: CASSVAIGRDEAFF
j_gene: TRBJ1-1
v_gene: TRBV9

CDR3aa: CASSQKTGNYGYTF
j_gene: TRBJ1-2
v_gene: TRBV5-4